What follows are 24 T cell receptor beta chains derived from one specimen sequenced in a study of blood T cell repertoires in COVID-19. Using immunoSEQ multiplex PCR, the repertoire was profiled, and TCRdb retains in-frame clones only, with some absent. Here the sample spans about 300,000 clones, 70% to 90% being singletons. Source material: PBMCs or T cells enriched from blood (not recorded which). All receptors derive from a woman aged 25 to 39 who had recovered from COVID-19.

As for this clone: Distinct nucleotide sequences in the sample also encode this CDR3. V is TRBV18 and J is TRBJ2-5; 7 bases line up with TRBD1. V gave up 3 bases and J gave up 5 bases; unmatched junction bases: 3. Per germline, CDR1 KGHSH and CDR2 LQKENI. CDR3 length equals 13 residues. DNA for the CDR3: TGTGCCAGCTCACCGGGACAGCGGGAGACCCAGTACTTC. This gives the protein CASSPGQRETQYF.

V is TRBV10-3 and J is TRBJ2-7; 7 nucleotides line up with TRBD2. Germline V gives CDR1 ENHRY, CDR2 SYGVKD. The CDR3 is 15 residues long. Trimming took 3 bases from V and 1 from J; bases not matched to a gene: 6. The CDR3 loop is CAISDPREVSYEQYF. CDR3 nucleotides: TGTGCCATCAGTGATCCCCGGGAGGTATCCTACGAGCAGTACTTC.

V and J are TRBV7-8 and TRBJ2-5; a possible D gene is TRBD1 (6 bases). In germline, CDR1 is SGHVS, CDR2 FQNEAQ. This CDR3 has 16 amino acids. V lost 1 base and J lost 5, with 17 bases in between. CDR3 nucleotides: TGTGCCAGCAGCTTAGGAGGAACAGGGATAGGCGAGACCCAGTACTTC. It is translated as CASSLGGTGIGETQYF.

V and J are TRBV11-2 and TRBJ1-2; 8 bases map to TRBD1. The CDR3 consists of 20 residues. Germline-derived CDR1 and CDR2 are SGHAT and FQNNGV. V shed 0 bases, J shed 8 bases, and the junction held 23 bases outside the gene matches. Here the CDR3 DNA reads TGTGCCAGCAGCTTAGATCGGCGGGACAGGCTGCTGGCATTCGCTGGCGGCTACACCTTC. It translates to CASSLDRRDRLLAFAGGYTF. Together with reference TRBV11-2 and TRBJ1-2, the CDR3 gives the full variable domain: EAGVAQSPRYKIIEKRQSVAFWCNPISGHATLYWYQQILGQGPKLLIQFQNNGVVDDSQLPKDRFSAERLKGVDSTLKIQPAKLEDSAVYLCASSLDRRDRLLAFAGGYTFGSGTRLTVV.

V gene TRBV5-4 combines with J gene TRBJ1-1; unclear D gene. The CDR3 is made up of 12 amino acids. Per the germline V gene, CDR1 is SGHNT and CDR2 is YYREEE (reference sequence). The V end was cut by 10 bases, the J end by 4 bases, with 14 bases between. The CDR3 bases are TGTGCCGTGAGGGATTTCGGCACTGAAGCTTTCTTT. Protein product: CAVRDFGTEAFF.

This chain links TRBV5-1 with TRBJ2-7; 11 bases line up with TRBD2. CDR1 and CDR2 from the germline V gene are SGHRS and YFSETQ. The CDR3 contains 15 residues. V lost 1 base to trimming and J lost 2 bases; unmatched junction nucleotides: 2. The CDR3 nucleotides are TGCGCCAGCAGCTTGACTAGCGGGGGTCCCTACGAGCAGTACTTC. The encoded protein is CASSLTSGGPYEQYF.

The rearrangement uses TRBV7-3 and TRBJ1-1; no firm D call. CDR3 length equals 13 residues. Trimming left V 0 bases short and J 5 bases short, with 7 bases between. CDR1 and CDR2 from the germline V gene are SGHTA and FQGTGA. Written as DNA, the CDR3 is TGTGCCAGCAGCTTAACTGGACTTACTGAAGCTTTCTTT. It translates to CASSLTGLTEAFF.

The gene calls are TRBV6-5 and TRBJ2-2, with 7 bases fitting TRBD1. Germline CDR1 MNHEY, CDR2 SVGAGI. The V and J ends lost 6 bases and 6 bases, in that order; junction bases with no gene match: 10. The CDR3 has 15 residues. The CDR3 reads CASSWDRGWAGELFF. Here the CDR3 DNA reads TGTGCCAGCAGCTGGGACAGAGGGTGGGCCGGGGAGCTGTTTTTT.

V gene TRBV30 combines with J gene TRBJ2-3, with 8 bases identical to TRBD2. Unmatched junction bases numbered 3, after V lost 7 bases and J lost 0 bases. The CDR3 extends over 13 amino acids. The germline V gene has CDR1 GTSNPN and CDR2 SVGIG (reference sequence). The CDR3 DNA reads as TGTGCCTCGAAGCGGGGGAGCACAGATACGCAGTATTTT. Translated: CASKRGSTDTQYF.

The V and J genes are TRBV13 and TRBJ1-4, with 12 nucleotides matching TRBD1. The trim removed 5 bases at V and 7 bases at J, leaving 5 bases unmatched. The length of the CDR3 is 15 residues. Per the germline V gene, CDR1 is PRHDT and CDR2 is FYEKMQ (reference sequence). CDR3 sequence (DNA): TGTGCCAGCAGCGGGGACAGGGGGCTGAGTGAAAAACTGTTTTTT. It is translated as CASSGDRGLSEKLFF.

The chain is built from TRBV5-1 and TRBJ2-3; maybe TRBD2 (6 bases). The CDR3 sequence is 15 residues long. The germline V gene encodes CDR1 SGHRS and CDR2 YFSETQ. V lost 1 base to trimming and J lost 3 bases, with 12 bases between them. CDR3: CASSLMAGRTDTQYF. CDR3 coding DNA: TGCGCCAGCAGCTTGATGGCAGGGAGGACAGATACGCAGTATTTT.

CDR3 coding DNA: TGTGCCAGCAGTCCGGACAGTCGGCCCCTCCACTTT. It is translated as CASSPDSRPLHF. The rearrangement joins TRBV6-2 or TRBV6-3 to TRBJ1-6, with D perhaps matching TRBD1 (6 bases). The V and J ends lost 5 bases and 13 bases respectively, with 12 bases between them. The CDR3 has 12 residues. The germline V gene encodes CDR1 MNHEY and CDR2 SVGEGT.

The V gene is TRBV11-3, the J gene TRBJ2-1; 11 bases agree with TRBD2. With 3 bases clipped from V and 3 bases from J, the junction kept 1 base outside the gene matches. The CDR3 is made up of 15 amino acids. Germline CDR1 and CDR2: SGHNT and YENEEA. CDR3 loop: CASSFSGGDYNEQFF. In nucleotides, the CDR3 is TGTGCCAGCAGCTTTAGCGGGGGGGACTACAATGAGCAGTTCTTC.

V is TRBV19 and J is TRBJ1-5; D call uncertain. The V gene lost 4 bases and the J gene lost 0 bases, with 13 bases spanning the gap. This CDR3 has 16 residues. The germline V gene encodes CDR1 LNHDA and CDR2 SQIVND (reference sequence). CDR3 DNA: TGTGCCAGTAGTAGGGCAGGCCTCGGTAGCAATCAGCCCCAGCATTTT. Its protein product is CASSRAGLGSNQPQHF.

This clone turned up a few times. The gene calls are TRBV28 and TRBJ2-7, with D tentatively TRBD1 (6 bases). The CDR3 runs 13 residues. Germline-derived CDR1 and CDR2 are MDHEN and SYDVKM. Between the trimmed V and J ends, which lost 4 bases and 4 bases, there was a span of 11 bases. This CDR3 is CASSSTGLYEQYF. For the CDR3, the DNA is TGTGCCAGCAGTTCCACAGGGCTGTACGAGCAGTACTTC.

V and J are TRBV10-3 and TRBJ1-2, with D tentatively TRBD1 (5 bases). CDR3 size: 17 residues. V gave up 0 bases and J gave up 4 bases, with 18 bases separating them. Germline CDR1 ENHRY, CDR2 SYGVKD. CDR3 region: CAISESAQGQSSYGYTF. The DNA of the CDR3 is TGTGCCATCAGTGAGTCCGCCCAGGGCCAGAGTTCCTATGGCTACACCTTC.

This chain uses TRBV11-2 with TRBJ2-7, with D maybe TRBD1 (7 bases). V lost 5 bases to trimming and J lost 1 base, with 15 bases between them. This CDR3 region has 15 residues. CDR1 is SGHAT, CDR2 FQNNGV, per germline. The CDR3 nucleotides are TGTGCCAGCAGCCCTGGCGGGACAGCGTCCTACGAGCAGTACTTC. Amino acid sequence: CASSPGGTASYEQYF.

The chain employs TRBV30 and TRBJ2-1; 7 nucleotides match TRBD2. Germline-derived CDR1 and CDR2 are GTSNPN and SVGIG (reference sequence). The CDR3 has 13 residues. Trimming at V came to 4 bases and at J to 9 bases, leaving 9 bases not matched to a gene. This chain's CDR3 is CAWTTWGEGEQFF. The CDR3 DNA reads as TGTGCCTGGACTACATGGGGGGAGGGTGAGCAGTTCTTC.

This chain links TRBV10-2 with TRBJ1-3; D unclear. Germline V gives CDR1 WSHSY, CDR2 SAAADI. V was clipped by 6 bases and J by 2 bases, with 11 bases between them. This CDR3 has 14 amino acids. CDR3 residues: CASRAADTGNTIYF. CDR3 coding DNA: TGCGCCAGCAGGGCAGCAGACACTGGAAACACCATATATTTT.

The rearrangement joins TRBV7-2 to TRBJ2-7; 8 nucleotides match TRBD2. This CDR3 spans 15 amino acids. V lost 0 bases, J lost 0 bases, and 1 base stayed unmatched. Germline CDR1 is SGHTA and CDR2 is FQGNSA. The CDR3 loop reads CASSLAGTSSYEQYF. For the CDR3, the DNA is TGTGCCAGCAGCTTAGCGGGGACTAGCTCCTACGAGCAGTACTTC.

The chain links TRBV28 to TRBJ2-3; 9 nucleotides agree with TRBD2. Looked up from germline, CDR1 is MDHEN and CDR2 is SYDVKM. V lost 6 bases, J lost 1 base, and 2 bases stayed unmatched. This CDR3 spans 14 amino acids. CDR3 coding DNA: TGTGCCAGCAGCCCTAGCGGGGGCACAGATACGCAGTATTTT. Protein product: CASSPSGGTDTQYF.

This rearrangement joins TRBV29-1 to TRBJ2-1; 7 bases are a match to TRBD1. The germline gives CDR1 SQVTM, CDR2 ANQGSEA. The CDR3 consists of 14 residues. The V and J ends lost 4 bases and 0 bases, in that order; junction bases with no gene match: 3. CDR3 DNA sequence: TGCAGCGTTGGGCAGGGGGACTCCTACAATGAGCAGTTCTTC. The encoded protein is CSVGQGDSYNEQFF.

The chain is built from TRBV7-9 and TRBJ1-2; 8 positions match TRBD1. Germline V gene lookup returns CDR1 SEHNR and CDR2 FQNEAQ (reference sequence). With 2 bases clipped from V and 8 bases from J, the junction kept 10 bases outside the gene matches. The CDR3 runs to 15 residues. In nucleotides, the CDR3 is TGTGCCAGCAGCTTATGGGCAGGGGGCTCCAGGGGCTACACCTTC. Protein sequence: CASSLWAGGSRGYTF.

Only one count was recorded for this clone. The chain recombines TRBV24-1 with TRBJ2-3, with 11 bases fitting TRBD2. CDR1 is KGHDR and CDR2 is SFDVKD in the germline V gene. There are 16 residues in the CDR3. V shed 4 bases, J shed 0 bases, and the junction held 2 bases outside the gene matches. The CDR3 DNA is TGTGCCACCAGTGACCCTAGCGGGGGGAGCACAGATACGCAGTATTTT. Protein product: CATSDPSGGSTDTQYF.